Listed below are T cell receptor beta chains from one sample, sequenced in a study of blood T cell repertoires in COVID-19. Libraries were prepared by immunoSEQ multiplex PCR; TCRdb keeps only in-frame clonotypes and omits some of them. The table lists 200,000 to 300,000 clones, 85% to 90% of them singletons. Source material: peripheral blood. These receptors were taken from a man older than 75 with acute or convalescent COVID-19. The CDR3 runs from the conserved cysteine through the conserved F or W. A D gene is named only where the DNA matches it firmly. Expanded clones are given a class, and other clones once, few, many or no size at all.

d_call	j_call	clone_size	v_call	cdr3_aa	cdr3_nt
NA	TRBJ1-4	NA	TRBV7-8	CASSTPRGGATNEKLFF	TGTGCCAGCAGCACGCCGAGAGGAGGGGCAACTAATGAAAAACTGTTTTTT
TRBD1	TRBJ1-2	NA	TRBV6-5	CASSYSGQGSYGYTF	TGTGCCAGCAGTTACTCCGGACAGGGCTCCTATGGCTACACCTTC
TRBD2	TRBJ2-7	NA	TRBV19	CASTDRTSGVYEQYF	TGTGCCAGTACCGACAGGACTAGCGGCGTCTACGAGCAGTACTTC
TRBD1	TRBJ2-7	NA	TRBV7-2	CASSQGPGGQYEQYF	TGTGCCAGCAGCCAGGGGCCAGGGGGTCAGTACGAGCAGTACTTC
TRBD1	TRBJ1-2	NA	TRBV3-1/TRBV3-2	CASSQPGQTGSGYTF	TGTGCCAGCAGCCAACCGGGACAGACAGGTAGCGGCTACACCTTC
TRBD2	TRBJ2-1	once	TRBV2	CASSDRSGRAREQFF	TGTGCCAGCAGTGATCGTAGCGGGAGGGCCCGGGAGCAGTTCTTC
NA	TRBJ1-2	NA	TRBV7-9	CASTEAEKTGLVGYTF	TGTGCCAGCACCGAAGCCGAGAAGACAGGTTTGGTCGGCTACACCTTC
TRBD1	TRBJ1-5	once	TRBV15	CATSRDSGGLNQPQHF	TGTGCCACCAGCAGAGATTCAGGGGGTCTCAATCAGCCCCAGCATTTT
NA	TRBJ2-1	NA	TRBV18	CASSRLESSYNEQFF	TGTGCCAGCTCTCGACTCGAGAGCTCCTACAATGAGCAGTTCTTC
NA	TRBJ1-1	NA	TRBV6-5	CASSYEGGNTEAFF	TGTGCCAGCAGTTACGAAGGCGGGAACACTGAAGCTTTCTTT
NA	TRBJ1-3	NA	TRBV19	CASSFYAVRSGNTIYF	TGTGCCAGTAGTTTTTATGCGGTTAGAAGCGGAAACACCATATATTTT
TRBD1	TRBJ1-1	NA	TRBV4-3	CASSQDYRGPTEAFF	TGCGCCAGCAGCCAAGATTACAGGGGGCCTACTGAAGCTTTCTTT
NA	TRBJ2-6	NA	TRBV29-1	CSVEDPGANVLTF	TGCAGCGTTGAAGACCCGGGGGCCAACGTCCTGACTTTC
TRBD1	TRBJ1-5	NA	TRBV19	CASSYGTGVRQPQHF	TGTGCCAGTAGTTACGGGACAGGGGTTCGTCAGCCCCAGCATTTT
NA	TRBJ1-4	few	TRBV7-2	CASSLEGGRGEKLFF	TGTGCCAGCAGCTTAGAAGGGGGAAGGGGTGAAAAACTGTTTTTT
NA	TRBJ1-4	NA	TRBV6-1	CASSEARGVDREKLFF	TGTGCCAGCAGTGAAGCCCGCGGGGTGGATCGTGAAAAACTGTTTTTT
NA	TRBJ1-5	NA	TRBV12-3/TRBV12-4	CASTGSGYQPQHF	TGTGCCAGCACCGGGTCGGGTTATCAGCCCCAGCATTTT
NA	TRBJ2-7	once	TRBV6-1	CASSEEGRAIAYEQYF	TGTGCCAGCAGTGAAGAAGGCAGGGCGATAGCCTACGAGCAGTACTTC
NA	TRBJ1-5	NA	TRBV19	CASIQTGDSNQPQHF	TGTGCCAGTATCCAGACAGGCGATAGCAATCAGCCCCAGCATTTT
TRBD1	TRBJ1-1	NA	TRBV7-3	CASSLTTGGTEAFF	TGTGCCAGCAGCTTAACGACAGGGGGGACTGAAGCTTTCTTT
NA	TRBJ2-7	once	TRBV19	CASSIRRGNYEQYF	TGTGCCAGTAGTATTAGACGAGGGAACTACGAGCAGTACTTC
TRBD1	TRBJ2-7	NA	TRBV28	CASSLTGGPYEQYF	TGTGCCAGCAGTCTGACAGGGGGGCCCTACGAGCAGTACTTC
NA	TRBJ1-1	once	TRBV18	CASSLDQPAPGFAEAFF	TGTGCCAGCTCACTGGATCAACCGGCCCCGGGTTTCGCTGAAGCTTTCTTT
TRBD1	TRBJ1-1	NA	TRBV19	CASSIGQGRTEAFF	TGTGCCAGTAGTATAGGACAGGGCCGGACTGAAGCTTTCTTT
NA	TRBJ2-3	NA	TRBV12-3/TRBV12-4	CASSPLATQYF	TGTGCCAGCAGTCCACTAGCCACGCAGTATTTT
TRBD1	TRBJ1-1	NA	TRBV9	CASRVGTANTEAFF	TGTGCCAGCAGAGTGGGGACAGCAAACACTGAAGCTTTCTTT
TRBD1	TRBJ2-5	once	TRBV2	CASREDRGLQETQYF	TGTGCCAGCAGGGAGGACAGGGGGCTGCAAGAGACCCAGTACTTC
TRBD1	TRBJ1-6	many	TRBV7-3	CASSLNSGGNSPLHF	TGTGCCAGCAGCTTAAATTCAGGGGGTAATTCACCCCTCCACTTT